The sequence of this TCR beta chain was determined in a study of cytomegalovirus exposure and HLA in healthy donors. Overall study findings and caveats: In a later analysis, at a false discovery rate of 0.05, approximately 18,000 TCR beta sequences were associated with HLA alleles.

The V gene's germline CDR1 is SGHRS and CDR2 YFSETQ. V gave up 0 bases and J gave up 3 bases, with 7 bases separating them. The length of the CDR3 is 14 residues. The donors were healthy bone marrow donors. The PCR contained 60 Vbeta and 13 Jbeta primers. Profiling relied on immunoSEQ multiplex PCR, and the TCRdb table lists in-frame clones only, not all of them. The data hold around 170,000 clones, with 81% observed a single time. As to this clone: Its cognate antigen is unknown.

The gene calls are TRBV5-1 and TRBJ1-3; D is undetermined. This sequence originates from a man aged 50 or older in good health and CMV-seronegative. Sequenced: PBMCs. CDR3 DNA: TGCGCCAGCAGCTTGGGGGCCAGTGGAAACACCATATATTTT. Translated: CASSLGASGNTIYF.